The clone carrying this TCR beta chain has just a few counts. These data belong to a study of kidney transplant recipient with SARS-CoV-2 infection. CDR1 is MGHDK, CDR2 SYGVNS, per germline. Trimming removed 7 bases at V and 0 bases at J, with 20 bases between. The CDR3 spans 17 residues. TCRdb analysed the reads with MiXCR anew, one entry per CDR3 protein. The repertoire consists of roughly 250,000 distinct CDR3 sequences, with under 35% occurring once and the leading ten covering under 9.5%. The sequence derives from a young adult male patient who had COVID-19 and was a kidney transplant recipient. T cells may partly derive from the graft donor. The material sequenced was a blood sample, taken at baseline and on day 111 from a kidney transplant recipient. This sequence joins TRBV25-1 and TRBJ2-3; D assignment may be TRBD1 or TRBD2 (6 bases each). CDR3 nucleotide sequence: TGTGCCAGCAACCCCGGGGGCTTTTATACTAGCACAGATACGCAGTATTTT. Its translation is CASNPGGFYTSTDTQYF.